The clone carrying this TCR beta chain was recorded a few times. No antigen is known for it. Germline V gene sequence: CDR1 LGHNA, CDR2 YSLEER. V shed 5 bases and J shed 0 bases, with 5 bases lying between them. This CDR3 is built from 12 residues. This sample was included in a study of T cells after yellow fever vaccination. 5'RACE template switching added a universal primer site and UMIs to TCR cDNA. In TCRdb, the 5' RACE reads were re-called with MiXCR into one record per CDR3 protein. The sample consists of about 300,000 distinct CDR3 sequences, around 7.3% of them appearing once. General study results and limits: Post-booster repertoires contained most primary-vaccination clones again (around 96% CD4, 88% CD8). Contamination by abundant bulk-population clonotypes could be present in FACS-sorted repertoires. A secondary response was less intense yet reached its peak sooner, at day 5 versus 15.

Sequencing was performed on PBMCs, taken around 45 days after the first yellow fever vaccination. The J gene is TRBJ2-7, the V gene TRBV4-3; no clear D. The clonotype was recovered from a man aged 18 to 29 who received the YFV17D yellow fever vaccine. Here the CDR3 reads CASSTLSYEQYF. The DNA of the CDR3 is TGCGCCAGCAGCACCCTCTCCTACGAGCAGTACTTC.